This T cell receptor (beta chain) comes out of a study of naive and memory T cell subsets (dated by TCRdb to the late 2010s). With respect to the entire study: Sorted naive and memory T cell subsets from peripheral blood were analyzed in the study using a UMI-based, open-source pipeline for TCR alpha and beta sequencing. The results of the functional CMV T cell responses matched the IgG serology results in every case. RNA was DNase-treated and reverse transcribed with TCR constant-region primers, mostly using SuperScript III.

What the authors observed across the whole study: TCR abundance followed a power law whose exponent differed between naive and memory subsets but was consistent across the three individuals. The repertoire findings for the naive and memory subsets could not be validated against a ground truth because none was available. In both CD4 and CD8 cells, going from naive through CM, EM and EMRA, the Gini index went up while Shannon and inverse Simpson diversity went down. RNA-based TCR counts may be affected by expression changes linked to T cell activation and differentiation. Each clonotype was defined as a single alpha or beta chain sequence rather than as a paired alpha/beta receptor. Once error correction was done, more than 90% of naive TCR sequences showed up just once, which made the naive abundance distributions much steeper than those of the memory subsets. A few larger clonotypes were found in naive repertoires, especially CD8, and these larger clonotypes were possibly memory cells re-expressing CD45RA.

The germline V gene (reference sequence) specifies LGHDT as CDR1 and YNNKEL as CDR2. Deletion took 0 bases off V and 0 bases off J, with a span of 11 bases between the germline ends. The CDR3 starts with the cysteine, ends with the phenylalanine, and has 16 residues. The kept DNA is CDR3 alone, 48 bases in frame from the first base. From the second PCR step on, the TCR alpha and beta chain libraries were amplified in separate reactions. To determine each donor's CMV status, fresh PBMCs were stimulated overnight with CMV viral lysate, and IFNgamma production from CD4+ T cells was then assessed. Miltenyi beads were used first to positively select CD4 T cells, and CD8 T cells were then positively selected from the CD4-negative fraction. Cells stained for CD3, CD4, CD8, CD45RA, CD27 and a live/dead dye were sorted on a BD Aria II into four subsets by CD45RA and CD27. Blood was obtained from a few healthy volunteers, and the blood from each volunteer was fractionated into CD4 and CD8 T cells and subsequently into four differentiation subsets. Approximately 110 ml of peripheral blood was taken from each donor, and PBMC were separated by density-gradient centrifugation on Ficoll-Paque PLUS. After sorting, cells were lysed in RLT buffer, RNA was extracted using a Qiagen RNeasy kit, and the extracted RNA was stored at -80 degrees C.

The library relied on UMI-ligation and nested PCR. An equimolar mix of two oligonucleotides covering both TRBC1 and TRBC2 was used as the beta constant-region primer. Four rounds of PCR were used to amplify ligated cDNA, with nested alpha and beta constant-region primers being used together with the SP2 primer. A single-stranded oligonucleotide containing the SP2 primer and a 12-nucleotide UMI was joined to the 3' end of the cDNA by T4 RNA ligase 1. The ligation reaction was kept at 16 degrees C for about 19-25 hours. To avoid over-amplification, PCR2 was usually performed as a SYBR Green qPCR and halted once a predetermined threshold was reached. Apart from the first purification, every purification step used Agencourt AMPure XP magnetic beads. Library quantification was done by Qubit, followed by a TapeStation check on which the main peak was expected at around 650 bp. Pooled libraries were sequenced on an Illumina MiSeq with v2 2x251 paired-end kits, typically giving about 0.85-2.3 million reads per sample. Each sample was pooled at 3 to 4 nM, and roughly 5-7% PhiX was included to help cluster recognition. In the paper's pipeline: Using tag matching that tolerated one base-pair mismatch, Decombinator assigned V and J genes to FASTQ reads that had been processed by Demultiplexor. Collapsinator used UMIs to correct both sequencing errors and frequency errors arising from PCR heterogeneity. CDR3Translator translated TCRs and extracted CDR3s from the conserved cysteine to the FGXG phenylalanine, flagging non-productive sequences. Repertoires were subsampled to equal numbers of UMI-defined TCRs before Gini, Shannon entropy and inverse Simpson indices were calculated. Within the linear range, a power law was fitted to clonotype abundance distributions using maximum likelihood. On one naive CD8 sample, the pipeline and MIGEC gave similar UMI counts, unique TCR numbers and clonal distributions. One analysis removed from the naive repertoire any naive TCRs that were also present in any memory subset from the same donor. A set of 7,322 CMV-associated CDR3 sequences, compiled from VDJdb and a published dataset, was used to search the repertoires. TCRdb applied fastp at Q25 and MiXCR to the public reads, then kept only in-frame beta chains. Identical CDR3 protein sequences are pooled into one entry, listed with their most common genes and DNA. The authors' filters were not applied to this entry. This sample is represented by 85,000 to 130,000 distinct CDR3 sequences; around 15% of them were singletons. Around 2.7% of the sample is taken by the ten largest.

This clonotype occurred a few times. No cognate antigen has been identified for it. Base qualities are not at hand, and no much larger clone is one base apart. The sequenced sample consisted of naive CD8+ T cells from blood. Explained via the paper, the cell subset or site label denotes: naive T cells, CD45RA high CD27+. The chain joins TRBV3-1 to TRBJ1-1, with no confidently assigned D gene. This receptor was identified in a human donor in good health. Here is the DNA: TGTGCCAGCAGCCAAGAACACAGCCTCATGAACACTGAAGCTTTCTTT. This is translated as CASSQEHSLMNTEAFF.